Sequencing of this T cell receptor (beta chain) was carried out in a study of T-cell reconstitution after alpha-beta-depleted transplantation in children. Study observations and caveats: After transplant, high TCRbeta diversity at day 60 in some patients arose from surviving recipient T cells and thymic progenitors. Several hundred expanded graft clones reportedly were the source of alpha-beta T cells about two months after transplant.

This clonotype was detected a few times. The antigen is undetermined. The CDR3 contains 13 residues. Germline loops: CDR1 SEHNR, CDR2 FQNEAQ (reference sequence). With 5 bases removed from V and 2 bases from J, the gap between germline ends came to 7 bases. This sample's TCRbeta library carried unique molecular identifier barcodes. Each CDR3 protein gets one entry after TCRdb re-called the PCR reads with MiXCR. Here the sample spans about 580,000 distinct CDR3 sequences, more than 20% being singletons. The specimen was PBMCs, collected before TCRalphabeta/CD19-depleted stem cell transplant. This TCR was recovered from a boy under three years old with Wiskott-Aldrich syndrome, due to receive a stem cell transplant. The rearrangement joins TRBV7-9 to TRBJ1-5; D possibly corresponds to TRBD1 (6 bases). CDR3 in DNA: TGTGCCAGCAGCGAGGGGGGCAATCAGCCCCAGCATTTT. This sequence encodes CASSEGGNQPQHF.